A selection of T cell receptor beta chains follows, all from one sample in a study of cytomegalovirus exposure and HLA in healthy donors. Some clones are missing from TCRdb's copy, which holds only in-frame ones; the method was immunoSEQ multiplex PCR. The sample contains 90,000 to 140,000 clones, about 86% of which appear only once. Sample: PBMCs. The receptor set was obtained from a woman aged 18 to 35 in good health and CMV-seropositive. The CDR3 runs from the conserved cysteine through the conserved F or W. A clone size is listed for some rows: how often the clone was seen (once, few, many), or a class if it is expanded.

TRBJ2-5 once TRBV28 CASSLTGTGGAQYF
TRBJ2-4 . TRBV5-1 CASSPLGDIQYF
TRBJ1-1 . TRBV7-8 CASSPRAGGLGTEAFF
TRBJ1-4 . TRBV7-6 CASSLGTGATNEKLFF
TRBJ1-5 . TRBV6-5 CASGPGGDQPQHF
TRBJ2-1 . TRBV4-1 CASSPPSRGQRFDEQFF
TRBJ2-7 once TRBV19 CASSLQGTSYEQYF
TRBJ2-1 few TRBV5-1 CASSPRQGASYNEQFF
TRBJ1-5 . TRBV19 CASSGTGGQPQHF
TRBJ1-5 once TRBV6-1 CASRGTAYLNQPQHF
TRBJ2-1 . TRBV5-1 CASSLEGRSYNEQFF
TRBJ1-2 . TRBV15 CATSSESSFNYGYTF
TRBJ1-3 . TRBV11-3 CASSLDSSGNTIYF
TRBJ1-5 . TRBV28 CASSPDGNQPQHF
TRBJ2-7 . TRBV27 CASSLRRSTEQYF
TRBJ2-3 once TRBV5-1 CASSLAPRHTDTQYF
TRBJ2-5 once TRBV7-2 CASTGDRARGGTQYF
TRBJ2-1 . TRBV7-3 CASSLPRKDEQFF
TRBJ1-2 . TRBV5-6 CASSLAETGNYGYTF
TRBJ1-2 . TRBV5-1 CASRETGLEGYTF
TRBJ2-5 . TRBV11-3 CASSLPQTGTGEETQYF
TRBJ2-1 . TRBV5-1 CASSLIRDEQFF
TRBJ2-3 . TRBV2 CASSEALASGGNLRRGTQYF
TRBJ1-4 . TRBV21-1 CASSKVYGTGVLKLSITKLFF
TRBJ2-7 . TRBV19 CASSISTGGEQYF
TRBJ2-3 once TRBV25-1 CATGQGENTQYF
TRBJ2-3 . TRBV25-1 CASSDTSEVADTQYF
TRBJ1-1 . TRBV5-1 CASSFRRAPGGGPNTEAFF
TRBJ2-7 . TRBV7-9 CASSPSDYEQYF
TRBJ2-3 once TRBV11-2 CASSSIRTGGDTQYF
TRBJ1-2 . TRBV14 CASSQDLGGGYTF
TRBJ2-2 few TRBV19 CASSKLTGELFF
TRBJ1-4 . TRBV5-5 CASSYGQGLEKLFF
TRBJ1-2 . TRBV11-3 CASSSRGDYGYTF
TRBJ1-4 . TRBV5-6 CASSTRLSTNEKLFF
TRBJ1-2 . TRBV19 CASTTDRVGYTF
TRBJ2-7 few TRBV6-6 CASSLSEDSSYEQYF
TRBJ1-2 . TRBV6-1 CASSNFGHVYGYTF
TRBJ2-7 . TRBV28 CASRPSARYEQYF
TRBJ1-1 . TRBV6-1 CASRFGQNTEAFF
TRBJ1-5 few TRBV6-6 CASSSPTGNQPQHF
TRBJ2-7 . TRBV9 CASSLNQGLLDEQYF
TRBJ2-7 . TRBV6-1 CASSADAGGFYEQYF
TRBJ2-7 once TRBV27 CASIDLRGSYEQYF